This T cell receptor beta chain was sequenced in a study of blood T cell repertoires in COVID-19. Across the whole study: Donors in the United States, Italy and Spain gave samples during acute or convalescent COVID-19.

How the authors handled the data: Using reference gene primer amplification, nucleated cell counts were estimated. Generated by immunoSEQ multiplex PCR, the TCRdb table keeps only in-frame clones and is missing some. V, J and clone size derive from that table, while D and trimming were established from the DNA sequence. The top ten clones hold roughly 4% of a sample with over 90,000 clones, approximately 80% of them seen once. Germline trimming cut 3 bases from V and 2 bases from J; bases unmatched to any gene: 14. CDR1 is SGDLS, CDR2 YYNGEE, per germline. The CDR3 runs to 19 residues. The rearrangement links TRBV9 to TRBJ2-1; TRBD1 aligns across 10 bases. The source of this sequence is a human donor in a cohort sampled during active COVID-19. The source material was peripheral blood. This CDR3 is CASSDPRDRGPTAYNEQFF. CDR3 DNA sequence: TGTGCCAGCAGCGACCCCCGGGACAGGGGACCTACTGCCTACAATGAGCAGTTCTTC.